Listed below are T cell receptor beta chains from one sample, sequenced in a study of cytomegalovirus exposure and HLA in healthy donors. Generated by immunoSEQ multiplex PCR, the TCRdb table keeps only in-frame clones and is missing some. The sample table includes about 200,000 clones. The sample consisted of PBMCs. These receptors were taken from a girl aged 2 to 10 in good health and CMV-seropositive. The CDR3 runs from the conserved cysteine through the conserved F or W. Fields, in order: V gene, J gene, D gene, CDR3 protein, CDR3 DNA. D genes are given only for firm matches.

>TRBV19|TRBJ2-3|NA
CASSQGPSTDTQYF
TGTGCCAGTAGCCAGGGTCCTAGCACAGATACGCAGTATTTT
>TRBV6-5|TRBJ2-1|TRBD2
CASSYSGLAGVGEQFF
TGTGCCAGCAGTTACTCGGGACTAGCGGGAGTAGGTGAGCAGTTCTTC
>TRBV11-2|TRBJ1-1|TRBD1
CASSFRGQYNTEAFF
TGTGCCAGCAGCTTTAGGGGGCAATACAACACTGAAGCTTTCTTT
>TRBV10-3|TRBJ2-7|TRBD1
CAISDRTGTYEQYF
TGTGCCATCAGTGACAGGACAGGGACCTACGAGCAGTACTTC
>TRBV14|TRBJ2-1|NA
CASSHLTGKGYNEQFF
TGTGCCAGCAGCCACCTTACAGGGAAAGGTTACAATGAGCAGTTCTTC
>TRBV6-4|TRBJ2-2|NA
CASKGPYTGELFF
TGTGCCAGCAAGGGGCCGTACACCGGGGAGCTGTTTTTT
>TRBV7-6|TRBJ2-7|NA
CASSLAEGSSYEQYF
TGTGCCAGCAGCTTAGCGGAGGGAAGCTCCTACGAGCAGTACTTC
>TRBV6-1|TRBJ2-7|TRBD2
CASLSGRPKTYEQYF
TGTGCCAGCTTGAGCGGGAGGCCCAAGACCTACGAGCAGTACTTC
>TRBV27|TRBJ2-3|TRBD2
CASSLSVAGGDTQYF
TGTGCCAGCAGTTTATCCGTAGCGGGAGGAGATACGCAGTATTTT
>TRBV5-1|TRBJ1-2|TRBD1
CASSLGDRANGYTF
TGCGCCAGCAGCTTGGGAGACAGGGCAAATGGCTACACCTTC
>TRBV2|TRBJ2-7|NA
CASSLASSSYEQYF
TGTGCCAGCAGCCTAGCGTCAAGCTCCTACGAGCAGTACTTC
>TRBV7-6|TRBJ2-3|TRBD1
CASGKDRATDTQYF
TGTGCCAGCGGAAAAGACAGGGCCACAGATACGCAGTATTTT
>TRBV6-4|TRBJ1-2|NA
CASSDGRQETYGYTF
TGTGCCAGCAGTGACGGCCGACAGGAGACCTATGGCTACACCTTC
>TRBV27|TRBJ1-2|NA
CASSSIGANYGYTF
TGTGCCAGCAGTTCCATAGGAGCTAACTATGGCTACACCTTC
>TRBV28|TRBJ1-2|NA
CASSWGNRDGYTF
TGTGCCAGCAGTTGGGGAAACAGGGACGGCTACACCTTC
>TRBV4-1|TRBJ2-7|NA
CASSQGGQGTEFYEQYF
TGCGCCAGCAGCCAAGGGGGGCAGGGAACAGAGTTTTACGAGCAGTACTTC
>TRBV2|TRBJ2-5|NA
CASSGDFSETQYF
TGTGCCAGCAGTGGGGACTTCTCGGAGACCCAGTACTTC
>TRBV7-9|TRBJ2-2|NA
CASSLVLAGTGELFF
TGTGCCAGCAGCTTAGTACTAGCCGGCACCGGGGAGCTGTTTTTT
>TRBV5-1|TRBJ2-6|TRBD1
CASSLGTAGANVLTF
TGCGCCAGCAGCCTTGGGACAGCTGGGGCCAACGTCCTGACTTTC
>TRBV28|TRBJ2-3|TRBD2
CASSSVAGAGDTQYF
TGTGCCAGCAGTTCAGTGGCGGGAGCTGGAGATACGCAGTATTTT
>TRBV9|TRBJ2-7|TRBD1
CASSVGQGDKQYF
TGTGCCAGCAGCGTAGGACAGGGGGATAAGCAGTACTTC
>TRBV5-4|TRBJ2-5|TRBD2
CASSTNSGREETQYF
TGTGCCAGCAGCACAAATAGCGGGAGGGAAGAGACCCAGTACTTC
>TRBV6-6|TRBJ2-5|NA
CASSYSPGEETQYF
TGTGCCAGCAGTTACTCCCCCGGGGAAGAGACCCAGTACTTC
>TRBV9|TRBJ2-1|NA
CASSVVPSPAQEEQFF
TGTGCCAGCAGCGTAGTTCCTAGCCCCGCCCAGGAGGAGCAGTTCTTC
>TRBV28|TRBJ1-5|TRBD1
CASTPKQGARNQPQHF
TGTGCCAGCACCCCCAAGCAGGGGGCCCGCAATCAGCCCCAGCATTTT
>TRBV5-1|TRBJ1-1|TRBD1
CASSLDRAVSEAFF
TGCGCCAGCAGCCTAGACAGGGCAGTATCCGAAGCTTTCTTT
>TRBV15|TRBJ2-5|NA
CATGVGGQETQYF
TGTGCCACCGGAGTGGGGGGTCAAGAGACCCAGTACTTC
>TRBV15|TRBJ2-7|TRBD2
CATSRDQGLSDSYEQYF
TGTGCCACCAGCAGAGATCAGGGACTATCCGACTCCTACGAGCAGTACTTC
>TRBV6-5|TRBJ2-1|NA
CASSYSITEPVGEQFF
TGTGCCAGCAGTTACTCTATAACAGAGCCGGTAGGTGAGCAGTTCTTC
>TRBV29-1|TRBJ2-1|NA
CSVETQVIEQFF
TGCAGCGTTGAAACACAGGTGATCGAGCAGTTCTTC
>TRBV28|TRBJ1-2|NA
CASSSIGRNYGYTF
TGTGCCAGCAGTTCTATCGGGAGAAACTATGGCTACACCTTC
>TRBV6-5|TRBJ2-7|TRBD1
CASSLRDRVYEQYF
TGTGCCAGCAGTCTCCGGGACAGGGTATACGAGCAGTACTTC
>TRBV30|TRBJ2-7|NA
CAWSRDSIAYEQYF
TGTGCCTGGAGCCGCGACAGTATTGCCTACGAGCAGTACTTC
>TRBV4-2|TRBJ1-2|TRBD1
CASSQDRQDRGYGYTF
TGTGCCAGCAGCCAAGATAGACAGGACAGGGGCTATGGCTACACCTTC
>TRBV4-2|TRBJ2-7|TRBD2
CASSQVLAGNYEQYF
TGTGCCAGCAGCCAAGTACTAGCGGGTAACTACGAGCAGTACTTC
>TRBV14|TRBJ2-7|NA
CASSQDGAGHKYF
TGTGCCAGCAGCCAAGATGGGGCCGGACACAAGTACTTC
>TRBV18|TRBJ2-5|TRBD2
CASSQGLAGVETQYF
TGTGCCAGCTCACAAGGACTAGCGGGTGTAGAGACCCAGTACTTC
>TRBV28|TRBJ2-1|NA
CASSPRFYNEQFF
TGTGCCAGCAGTCCGCGCTTTTACAATGAGCAGTTCTTC
>TRBV5-1|TRBJ2-5|NA
CASSSGQTQETQYF
TGCGCCAGCAGCTCAGGACAGACCCAAGAGACCCAGTACTTC
>TRBV7-9|TRBJ1-4|TRBD1
CASSLPRTDRRGRNEKLFF
TGTGCCAGCAGCTTACCTCGGACAGATAGGAGGGGGCGGAATGAAAAACTGTTTTTT
>TRBV28|TRBJ1-6|TRBD1
CASEGERTGDWNSPLHF
TGTGCCAGCGAGGGTGAGAGGACAGGGGATTGGAATTCACCCCTCCACTTT